Below, one T cell receptor beta chain is given with its context. V was pared by 5 bases and J by 6 bases, with 2 bases of the junction left unmatched. The CDR3 loop spans 14 amino acids. The germline V gene encodes CDR1 LNHDA and CDR2 SQIVND (reference sequence). Generated by immunoSEQ multiplex PCR, the TCRdb table keeps only in-frame clones and is missing some. The sample consists of around 250,000 clones, 70% of them appearing once. The sample is drawn from a study of cytotoxic CD8 clonotypes in ibrutinib-treated CLL. The clonotype comes from a human donor with chronic lymphocytic leukemia. This chain links TRBV19 with TRBJ2-1; 12 bases align to TRBD2. This specimen consisted of PBMCs, obtained after 24 months of ibrutinib treatment. CDR3 in DNA: TGTGCCAGTAGTGGGACTAGCGGGCCCAATGAGCAGTTCTTC. Amino acids: CASSGTSGPNEQFF.